A selection of T cell receptor beta chains follows, all from one sample in a study of technical replicates of blood from several donors. Generated by immunoSEQ multiplex PCR, the TCRdb table keeps only in-frame clones and is missing some. Of 45,000 to 65,000 clones in the sample, nearly 95% are singletons; the top ten hold just over 3%. The specimen was PBMCs. The receptors come from a human donor in good health. Some clones in this sample may be carry-over from other donors' samples. CDR3s include the opening cysteine and the closing phenylalanine or tryptophan. The D gene is left open where the match is weak. Some rows have no size entry. The others give once, few or many, or a class for an expanded clone.

j_gene: TRBJ1-1
d_gene: .
v_gene: TRBV29-1
abundance: .
CDR3aa: CSVDRPGVGNEAFF
CDR3nt: TGCAGCGTTGATCGACCGGGGGTGGGCAATGAAGCTTTCTTT

j_gene: TRBJ2-7
d_gene: TRBD2
v_gene: TRBV15
abundance: .
CDR3aa: CATSREGGSSYEQYF
CDR3nt: TGTGCCACCAGCAGAGAGGGGGGGAGCTCCTACGAGCAGTACTTC

j_gene: TRBJ1-1
d_gene: .
v_gene: TRBV7-3
abundance: .
CDR3aa: CASSSIRNTEAFF
CDR3nt: TGTGCCAGCAGCTCAATTAGGAACACTGAAGCTTTCTTT

j_gene: TRBJ1-2
d_gene: .
v_gene: TRBV7-2
abundance: .
CDR3aa: CASSLMGAGTATQGYTF
CDR3nt: TGTGCCAGCAGCTTAATGGGCGCGGGAACCGCTACCCAGGGCTACACCTTC

j_gene: TRBJ1-6
d_gene: .
v_gene: TRBV27
abundance: .
CDR3aa: CASSLVQGGSPLHF
CDR3nt: TGTGCCAGCAGTTTAGTCCAGGGCGGTTCACCCCTCCACTTT

j_gene: TRBJ2-5
d_gene: TRBD1
v_gene: TRBV15
abundance: .
CDR3aa: CATSRSRQGERETQYF
CDR3nt: TGTGCCACCAGCAGATCAAGACAGGGGGAGAGGGAGACCCAGTACTTC

j_gene: TRBJ1-2
d_gene: .
v_gene: TRBV4-3
abundance: .
CDR3aa: CASSQDFGTLYGYTF
CDR3nt: TGCGCCAGCAGCCAAGATTTTGGCACCCTCTATGGCTACACCTTC

j_gene: TRBJ2-3
d_gene: TRBD2
v_gene: TRBV7-2
abundance: once
CDR3aa: CASSPFIGRGGSAQYF
CDR3nt: TGTGCCAGCAGCCCCTTCATCGGGCGGGGGGGATCGGCGCAGTATTTT

j_gene: TRBJ2-1
d_gene: TRBD2
v_gene: TRBV4-2
abundance: .
CDR3aa: CASSQAWLAGLVNEQFF
CDR3nt: TGTGCCAGCAGCCAAGCGTGGCTAGCGGGATTGGTGAATGAGCAGTTCTTC

j_gene: TRBJ1-2
d_gene: .
v_gene: TRBV5-6
abundance: .
CDR3aa: CASSPRGYGYTF
CDR3nt: TGTGCCAGCAGCCCGCGGGGGTATGGCTACACCTTC

j_gene: TRBJ2-3
d_gene: .
v_gene: TRBV10-3
abundance: .
CDR3aa: CAISAGEGTDTQYF
CDR3nt: TGTGCCATCAGTGCAGGGGAGGGGACAGATACGCAGTATTTT

j_gene: TRBJ2-7
d_gene: .
v_gene: TRBV5-1
abundance: .
CDR3aa: CASSPVGGPYEQYF
CDR3nt: TGCGCCAGCAGCCCGGTCGGGGGACCCTACGAGCAGTACTTC

j_gene: TRBJ1-2
d_gene: TRBD1
v_gene: TRBV6-6
abundance: .
CDR3aa: CASRYRDRVYGYTF
CDR3nt: TGTGCCAGCAGATACCGGGACAGGGTCTATGGCTACACCTTC

j_gene: TRBJ2-1
d_gene: .
v_gene: TRBV6-6
abundance: .
CDR3aa: CASSRTATIYNEQFF
CDR3nt: TGTGCCAGCAGCCGGACAGCGACAATTTACAATGAGCAGTTCTTC

j_gene: TRBJ2-5
d_gene: TRBD2
v_gene: TRBV7-9
abundance: .
CDR3aa: CASSPGLAGGWETQYF
CDR3nt: TGTGCCAGCAGTCCGGGACTAGCGGGAGGATGGGAGACCCAGTACTTC

j_gene: TRBJ2-3
d_gene: .
v_gene: TRBV6-1
abundance: .
CDR3aa: CASSADGGGTDTQYF
CDR3nt: TGTGCCAGCAGTGCGGACGGGGGTGGTACAGATACGCAGTATTTT

j_gene: TRBJ1-3
d_gene: .
v_gene: TRBV7-9
abundance: .
CDR3aa: CASSWDTRVLRVSGNTIYF
CDR3nt: TGTGCCAGCAGTTGGGACACGAGAGTCTTGAGGGTCTCTGGAAACACCATATATTTT

j_gene: TRBJ1-3
d_gene: TRBD1
v_gene: TRBV19
abundance: few
CDR3aa: CASSLDRVPSGNTIYF
CDR3nt: TGTGCCAGTAGCCTCGACAGGGTCCCCTCTGGAAACACCATATATTTT

j_gene: TRBJ1-1
d_gene: TRBD1
v_gene: TRBV7-2
abundance: .
CDR3aa: CASSLQGARGEAFF
CDR3nt: TGTGCCAGCAGCCTACAGGGGGCGCGAGGTGAAGCTTTCTTT

j_gene: TRBJ2-5
d_gene: TRBD2
v_gene: TRBV6-5
abundance: .
CDR3aa: CASRWKLGGRETQYF
CDR3nt: TGTGCCAGCAGATGGAAGTTGGGGGGGAGAGAGACCCAGTACTTC

j_gene: TRBJ2-3
d_gene: .
v_gene: TRBV5-6
abundance: once
CDR3aa: CASSLGDWSTDTQYF
CDR3nt: TGTGCCAGCAGCCTGGGGGACTGGAGCACAGATACGCAGTATTTT

j_gene: TRBJ1-4
d_gene: .
v_gene: TRBV27
abundance: .
CDR3aa: CASSSYGGPEEKLFF
CDR3nt: TGTGCCAGCAGTTCCTACGGGGGGCCGGAGGAAAAACTGTTTTTT

j_gene: TRBJ2-2
d_gene: .
v_gene: TRBV4-3
abundance: .
CDR3aa: CASSQESLGGTSNTGELFF
CDR3nt: TGCGCCAGCAGCCAAGAGTCGTTGGGCGGGACGTCGAACACCGGGGAGCTGTTTTTT

j_gene: TRBJ2-2
d_gene: TRBD1
v_gene: TRBV5-1
abundance: .
CDR3aa: CASSAGTGAGELFF
CDR3nt: TGCGCCAGCAGCGCCGGGACAGGGGCCGGGGAGCTGTTTTTT

j_gene: TRBJ1-2
d_gene: .
v_gene: TRBV9
abundance: once
CDR3aa: CASSVEDLVNYGYTF
CDR3nt: TGTGCCAGCAGCGTAGAGGACTTGGTAAACTATGGCTACACCTTC

j_gene: TRBJ2-1
d_gene: TRBD2
v_gene: TRBV7-9
abundance: .
CDR3aa: CASSSVLTSEDYNEQFF
CDR3nt: TGTGCCAGCAGCTCCGTACTGACTAGCGAGGACTACAATGAGCAGTTCTTC

j_gene: TRBJ2-7
d_gene: .
v_gene: TRBV5-1
abundance: .
CDR3aa: CASKSQGHEQYF
CDR3nt: TGCGCCAGCAAATCACAGGGTCACGAGCAGTACTTC

j_gene: TRBJ1-1
d_gene: TRBD1
v_gene: TRBV5-1
abundance: .
CDR3aa: CASSFRGPPAEAFF
CDR3nt: TGCGCCAGCAGCTTCAGGGGGCCCCCCGCTGAAGCTTTCTTT

j_gene: TRBJ2-7
d_gene: .
v_gene: TRBV18
abundance: .
CDR3aa: CASSPSGHTSYEQYF
CDR3nt: TGTGCCAGCTCACCGTCAGGGCACACATCCTACGAGCAGTACTTC

j_gene: TRBJ1-5
d_gene: TRBD1
v_gene: TRBV5-6
abundance: .
CDR3aa: CASRLLGQALGSNQPQHF
CDR3nt: TGTGCCAGCAGACTGTTGGGACAGGCCCTCGGTAGCAATCAGCCCCAGCATTTT

j_gene: TRBJ2-7
d_gene: TRBD2
v_gene: TRBV7-2
abundance: .
CDR3aa: CASSPTSGRADEQYF
CDR3nt: TGTGCCAGCAGCCCTACAAGTGGGAGGGCGGACGAGCAGTACTTC

j_gene: TRBJ2-5
d_gene: TRBD2
v_gene: TRBV6-1
abundance: .
CDR3aa: CASSEGGRWETQYF
CDR3nt: TGTGCCAGCAGTGAGGGCGGGAGATGGGAGACCCAGTACTTC

j_gene: TRBJ1-5
d_gene: .
v_gene: TRBV5-8
abundance: .
CDR3aa: CASSLKVGHQPQHF
CDR3nt: TGTGCCAGCAGCTTGAAGGTGGGGCATCAGCCCCAGCATTTT

j_gene: TRBJ2-7
d_gene: .
v_gene: TRBV25-1
abundance: .
CDR3aa: CASSEFNSYEQYF
CDR3nt: TGTGCCAGCAGTGAATTCAACAGCTACGAGCAGTACTTC

j_gene: TRBJ1-2
d_gene: TRBD1
v_gene: TRBV4-2
abundance: .
CDR3aa: CASSQSAGQVGYGYTF
CDR3nt: TGTGCCAGCAGCCAATCGGCGGGACAGGTCGGTTATGGCTACACCTTC

j_gene: TRBJ2-1
d_gene: TRBD2
v_gene: TRBV6-4
abundance: .
CDR3aa: CASSNTAGGPYNEQFF
CDR3nt: TGTGCCAGCAGTAACACAGCGGGGGGGCCGTATAATGAGCAGTTCTTC

j_gene: TRBJ2-7
d_gene: TRBD2
v_gene: TRBV5-4
abundance: .
CDR3aa: CASSLRTSGRYEQYF
CDR3nt: TGTGCCAGCAGCCTGCGTACTAGCGGGAGATACGAGCAGTACTTC

j_gene: TRBJ2-1
d_gene: TRBD2
v_gene: TRBV9
abundance: .
CDR3aa: CASSVARTRTVDEQFF
CDR3nt: TGTGCCAGCAGCGTAGCCCGGACTAGGACGGTCGATGAGCAGTTCTTC

j_gene: TRBJ1-1
d_gene: .
v_gene: TRBV13
abundance: .
CDR3aa: CASQRTISWGGRVNTEAFF
CDR3nt: TGTGCCAGCCAGAGGACAATTTCCTGGGGGGGGCGAGTGAACACTGAAGCTTTCTTT

j_gene: TRBJ1-2
d_gene: .
v_gene: TRBV18
abundance: .
CDR3aa: CASSTGRGLNYGYTF
CDR3nt: TGTGCCAGCTCAACAGGAAGGGGCTTGAACTATGGCTACACCTTC

j_gene: TRBJ2-3
d_gene: .
v_gene: TRBV7-8
abundance: .
CDR3aa: CASSPTLGVSTDTQYF
CDR3nt: TGTGCCAGCAGCCCGACTTTGGGTGTGAGCACAGATACGCAGTATTTT

j_gene: TRBJ1-5
d_gene: .
v_gene: TRBV2
abundance: once
CDR3aa: CASSDRGSNQPQHF
CDR3nt: TGTGCCAGCAGTGACAGGGGCAGCAATCAGCCCCAGCATTTT

j_gene: TRBJ2-6
d_gene: .
v_gene: TRBV5-1
abundance: .
CDR3aa: CASSATTGVTGANVLTF
CDR3nt: TGCGCCAGCAGCGCGACGACGGGGGTTACTGGGGCCAACGTCCTGACTTTC

j_gene: TRBJ2-5
d_gene: .
v_gene: TRBV10-1
abundance: .
CDR3aa: CASSGRRRRWETQYF
CDR3nt: TGCGCCAGCAGTGGTCGTCGGAGGCGGTGGGAGACCCAGTACTTC

j_gene: TRBJ1-6
d_gene: .
v_gene: TRBV5-4
abundance: .
CDR3aa: CASSLVANSPLHF
CDR3nt: TGTGCCAGCAGCTTGGTGGCCAATTCACCCCTCCACTTT

j_gene: TRBJ2-2
d_gene: TRBD2
v_gene: TRBV12-5
abundance: .
CDR3aa: CASGLGGTRNGELFF
CDR3nt: TGTGCTAGTGGTTTGGGGGGGACTAGAAATGGGGAGCTGTTTTTT

j_gene: TRBJ2-7
d_gene: .
v_gene: TRBV4-3
abundance: .
CDR3aa: CASSQGGRTNEQYF
CDR3nt: TGCGCCAGCAGCCAAGGAGGGAGAACCAACGAGCAGTACTTC

j_gene: TRBJ1-4
d_gene: TRBD1
v_gene: TRBV30
abundance: .
CDR3aa: CAWSRQGSSEKLFF
CDR3nt: TGTGCCTGGAGCAGACAGGGTAGCAGTGAAAAACTGTTTTTT

j_gene: TRBJ2-5
d_gene: .
v_gene: TRBV5-1
abundance: .
CDR3aa: CASSLGGSQETQYF
CDR3nt: TGCGCCAGCAGCTTGGGTGGCAGCCAAGAGACCCAGTACTTC

j_gene: TRBJ2-2
d_gene: .
v_gene: TRBV5-1
abundance: .
CDR3aa: CASNTGLNTGELFF
CDR3nt: TGCGCCAGCAACACAGGGTTAAACACCGGGGAGCTGTTTTTT